The 27 T cell receptor beta chains below all came from one sample that was sequenced in a study of T cells in Graves' hyperthyroidism and ophthalmopathy. From RNA transcripts, TCR beta CDR3 regions were amplified. First-round RT-PCR with HTBI primers amplified the TCR CDR3 region. MiXCR, run by TCRdb on the multiplex PCR reads, gives a single entry per CDR3 protein. The sample has some 460,000 distinct CDR3 sequences, 15% to 17% seen once. The sequenced material came from blood. The receptors originated from a woman aged 18-29 years with Graves' hyperthyroidism.

This clonotype occurred a few times. This chain uses TRBV20-1 with TRBJ1-6; unclear D gene. Germline-derived CDR1 and CDR2 are DFQATT and SNEGSKA (reference sequence). CDR3 length: 18 residues. Between the trimmed V and J ends, which lost 1 base and 0 bases, there was a span of 16 bases. CDR3 loop: CSARAMRSESSYNSPLHF. The DNA for the CDR3 is TGCAGTGCTAGAGCCATGAGGAGTGAAAGCTCCTATAATTCACCCCTCCACTTT.

In this sample, this clonotype turned up many times. The gene calls are TRBV6-9 and TRBJ2-7; D is perhaps TRBD2 (7 bases). The CDR3 totals 17 residues. CDR1 is MNHGY and CDR2 is SVAAGI in the germline V gene. Trimming stripped 5 bases from V and 3 bases from J, with 23 bases between. Here the CDR3 reads CASSEGGGSPGGYEQYF. The CDR3 DNA is TGTGCCAGCAGTGAGGGGGGGGGGAGTCCGGGAGGCTACGAGCAGTACTTC.

The genes are TRBV20-1 and TRBJ1-2; the D is unclear. V shed 0 bases and J shed 8 bases, with 7 bases lying between them. The CDR3 runs 11 residues. Germline V gene lookup returns CDR1 DFQATT and CDR2 SNEGSKA (reference sequence). The CDR3 reads CSARDLGGYTF. In nucleotides, the CDR3 is TGCAGTGCTAGAGATCTGGGGGGCTACACCTTC.

This chain joins TRBV24-1 and TRBJ1-2; 7 bases map to TRBD1. In germline, CDR1 is KGHDR, CDR2 SFDVKD. This CDR3 is built from 15 residues. V shed 5 bases, J shed 5 bases, and the junction held 10 bases outside the gene matches. DNA for the CDR3: TGTGCCACCAGTGGGACAGGTCGCTCCGCTTATGGCTACACCTTC. This sequence encodes CATSGTGRSAYGYTF.

The gene calls are TRBV11-2 and TRBJ1-2; D is possibly TRBD1 (6 bases). V was pared by 5 bases and J by 3 bases, with 13 bases between. This CDR3 has 14 amino acids. Germline V gene lookup returns CDR1 SGHAT and CDR2 FQNNGV. The CDR3 DNA is TGTGCCAGCAGCCCTAGTGCAGGGGACTATGGCTACACCTTC. This translates into CASSPSAGDYGYTF.

This clonotype was counted between two and nine times. The rearrangement links TRBV11-3 to TRBJ2-7, with TRBD1 as a possible D gene (5 bases). The CDR3 sequence is 14 residues long. The V gene lost 1 base and the J gene lost 5 bases, with 12 bases spanning the gap. Germline V gives CDR1 SGHNT, CDR2 YENEEA. The CDR3 here is CASSLVAGSNEQYF. The CDR3 nucleotides read TGTGCCAGCAGCTTAGTGGCAGGGTCCAACGAGCAGTACTTC. The whole variable domain, remainder taken from reference TRBV11-3 and TRBJ2-7, is EAGVVQSPRYKIIEKKQPVAFWCNPISGHNTLYWYLQNLGQGPELLIRYENEEAVDDSQLPKDRFSAERLKGVDSTLKIQPAELGDSAVYLCASSLVAGSNEQYFGPGTRLTVT.

The rearrangement links TRBV10-2 to TRBJ1-2; 10 nucleotides line up with TRBD1. Germline V CDR1 and CDR2: WSHSY, SAAADI. The trim removed 7 bases at V and 8 bases at J, leaving 4 bases unmatched. The CDR3 spans 12 residues. The CDR3 bases are TGCGCCAGCATAGGACAGGGGGAAGGCTACACCTTC. Its translation is CASIGQGEGYTF.

The chain uses TRBV10-3 and TRBJ2-7, with D maybe TRBD1 (6 bases). Trimming left V 6 bases short and J 6 bases short, with 12 bases between. The CDR3 consists of 12 residues. Germline assignment: CDR1 ENHRY and CDR2 SYGVKD. The CDR3 here is CAIRGAQGEQYF. In DNA, the CDR3 is TGTGCCATCAGGGGGGCCCAGGGCGAGCAGTACTTC.

This chain connects TRBV11-2 to TRBJ2-5; the match to TRBD2 covers 10 bases. The germline CDR1 and CDR2 sequences are SGHAT and FQNNGV. The CDR3 contains 16 residues. The trim removed 1 base at V and 4 bases at J, leaving 6 bases unmatched. This chain's CDR3 is CASSLGAGGPVETQYF. In nucleotides, the CDR3 is TGTGCCAGCAGCTTAGGAGCGGGGGGGCCAGTAGAGACCCAGTACTTC. Drawing the rest from reference TRBV11-2 and TRBJ2-5, the complete variable domain is EAGVAQSPRYKIIEKRQSVAFWCNPISGHATLYWYQQILGQGPKLLIQFQNNGVVDDSQLPKDRFSAERLKGVDSTLKIQPAKLEDSAVYLCASSLGAGGPVETQYFGPGTRLLVL.

This clonotype was counted at least ten times. V usage is TRBV7-9 and J usage is TRBJ1-6; D uncertain. With 1 base removed from V and 5 bases from J, the gap between germline ends came to 12 bases. The V gene's germline CDR1 is SEHNR and CDR2 FQNEAQ (reference sequence). There are 16 residues in the CDR3. The CDR3 sequence is CASSLGVPADNSPLHF. CDR3 nucleotide sequence: TGTGCCAGCAGCTTAGGGGTCCCAGCTGATAATTCACCCCTCCACTTT.

This clonotype was seen many times. This sequence joins TRBV27 and TRBJ1-2, with D possibly TRBD1 on 5 matching bases. Trimming pared 2 bases from V and 3 bases from J, leaving 13 bases between. Germline loops: CDR1 MNHEY, CDR2 SMNVEV (reference sequence). This CDR3 region has 15 residues. The chain's CDR3 is CASSLQRGRDYGYTF. The CDR3 DNA is TGTGCCAGCAGTTTACAGAGGGGACGAGACTATGGCTACACCTTC.

In the case of this clonotype: Germline and junction disagree at one end, which may indicate a read error. The rearrangement joins TRBV6-5 to TRBJ2-2; 7 bases are a match to TRBD1. This CDR3 comprises 17 residues. CDR1 and CDR2 from the germline V gene are MNHEY and SVGAGI. CDR3 amino acids: CTSSYSGQARGTGELFF. CDR3 DNA sequence: TGTACCAGCAGTTACTCAGGACAGGCGCGAGGCACCGGGGAGCTGTTTTTT.

V and J are TRBV19 and TRBJ1-6, with D maybe TRBD1 (5 bases). V shed 1 base and J shed 7 bases, with 26 bases lying between them. This CDR3 spans 20 amino acids. Germline V gives CDR1 LNHDA, CDR2 SQIVND (reference sequence). CDR3 bases: TGTGCCAGTAGTATAGCCCTTGTGGAAGCATCGGGACGGAGAAATTCACCCCTCCACTTT. This codes for CASSIALVEASGRRNSPLHF.

This rearrangement joins TRBV6-2 or TRBV6-3 to TRBJ2-2, with 7 nucleotides matching TRBD1. Germline CDR1 MNHEY, CDR2 SVGEGT. This CDR3 spans 15 amino acids. Trimming cost V 5 bases and J 7 bases; bases outside gene matches: 10. CDR3 sequence: CASSPRTGPHGELFF. CDR3 nucleotides: TGTGCCAGCAGTCCCCGGACAGGCCCCCACGGGGAGCTGTTTTTT.

This clonotype was detected ten times or more. The V call is TRBV5-1, the J call TRBJ2-7, with TRBD2 matching 9 bases. Per the germline V gene, CDR1 is SGHRS and CDR2 is YFSETQ. The V gene end was trimmed by 2 bases and the J gene end by 0 bases; junction bases not matched to a gene: 6. The CDR3 runs to 16 residues. CDR3: CASSFLAGLSSYEQYF. Here the CDR3 DNA reads TGCGCCAGCAGCTTTCTAGCGGGACTGAGCTCCTACGAGCAGTACTTC.

This clonotype was picked up a small number of times. This rearrangement joins TRBV7-9 to TRBJ1-6; tentatively, D is TRBD1 (5 bases). CDR1 and CDR2 (germline): SEHNR, FQNEAQ (reference sequence). This CDR3 region has 16 residues. Trimming removed 4 bases at V and 10 bases at J, with 20 bases between. This CDR3 reads CASSWRGSDSPSPLHF. The CDR3 region has the DNA TGTGCCAGCAGCTGGCGGGGGAGCGACAGTCCCTCACCCCTCCACTTT.

The sample holds many counts of this clonotype. The V gene is TRBV19, the J gene TRBJ2-7, with D perhaps TRBD1 (6 bases). V gave up 4 bases and J gave up 0 bases, with 10 bases separating them. Germline-derived CDR1 and CDR2 are LNHDA and SQIVND (reference sequence). The CDR3 consists of 14 residues. The CDR3, as DNA: TGTGCCAGTAGTACCCGACAGGACTCCTACGAGCAGTACTTC. Translation: CASSTRQDSYEQYF.

There are many counts of this clonotype. The V gene is TRBV11-1, the J gene TRBJ1-1; TRBD1 matches at 8 bases. Per the germline V gene, CDR1 is SGHAT and CDR2 is FQDESV (reference sequence). Losses at the gene ends were 8 bases for V and 10 bases for J; bases not matched to a gene: 9. The CDR3 loop spans 12 amino acids. DNA for the CDR3: TGTGCCAGCCGCAAGGAGCAGGGGGCAGCTTTCTTT. As protein: CASRKEQGAAFF.

This clonotype was detected many times. The rearrangement links TRBV2 to TRBJ2-1; 9 nucleotides match TRBD2. Germline CDR1 SNHLY, CDR2 FYNNEI. This CDR3 is built from 12 residues. Germline trimming cut 3 bases from V and 10 bases from J; bases unmatched to any gene: 1. This CDR3 is CASSEGLAEQFF. The CDR3 bases are TGTGCCAGCAGTGAGGGACTAGCAGAGCAGTTCTTC.

This clonotype was counted between two and nine times. This sequence joins TRBV29-1 and TRBJ1-1, with D perhaps matching TRBD1 (6 bases). Per germline, CDR1 SQVTM and CDR2 ANQGSEA. The CDR3 runs to 13 residues. Trimming removed 7 bases at V and 4 bases at J, with 16 bases between. Written as DNA, the CDR3 is TGCAGCGCCGAAGGACAGCGAGGCACTGAAGCTTTCTTT. It codes for CSAEGQRGTEAFF.

This clonotype was counted many times. The CDR3 nucleotides read TGTGCCAGCAGCTTACTATACGGGAAAGAGACCCAGTACTTC. Translation gives CASSLLYGKETQYF. This rearrangement joins TRBV7-8 to TRBJ2-5; D might be TRBD2 (5 bases). The V end lost 2 bases, the J end lost 3 bases, and 10 bases lay between the germline ends. CDR3 size: 14 residues. CDR1 is SGHVS and CDR2 is FQNEAQ in the germline V gene.

In its sample, this clonotype was seen many times. The chain couples TRBV2 to TRBJ1-1, with 8 bases lining up with TRBD1. Trimming cost V 6 bases and J 5 bases; bases outside gene matches: 8. Germline V gene data show CDR1 as SNHLY and CDR2 as FYNNEI. CDR3 length equals 14 residues. Written as DNA, the CDR3 is TGTGCCAGCAGACCTAATACAGGGGGGACTGAAGCTTTCTTT. Its translation is CASRPNTGGTEAFF.

This clonotype has at least ten counts. V and J are TRBV12-5 and TRBJ1-2, with D tentatively TRBD1 (5 bases). V gave up 4 bases and J gave up 4 bases, with 13 bases separating them. Germline values: CDR1 LGHNT, CDR2 FRNRAP. The CDR3 is 14 amino acids. The CDR3 coding sequence is TGTGCTAGTGGTTCGCCGGACAACTTCTATGGCTACACCTTC. This sequence encodes CASGSPDNFYGYTF.

This clonotype occurred many times. The V call is TRBV12-3 or TRBV12-4, the J call TRBJ1-1; weak D call: TRBD1 (6 bases). The CDR3 runs 13 residues. V was trimmed by 2 bases and J by 3 bases, leaving 7 bases between them. The CDR3 region has the DNA TGTGCCAGCAGTTTAAGGGGGGACACTGAAGCTTTCTTT. Translated: CASSLRGDTEAFF.

This rearrangement joins TRBV4-1 to TRBJ2-1; no firm D call. The V gene's germline CDR1 is MGHRA and CDR2 YSYEKL. V lost 1 base, J lost 8 bases, and 15 bases lay in between. The CDR3 is 15 amino acids. CDR3 sequence (DNA): TGCGCCAGCAGCCAAGGGCCAGCTGGGGTCGATGAGCAGTTCTTC. Its translation: CASSQGPAGVDEQFF.

A single count supports this clonotype. A junction end diverges from the germline sequence, so it may reflect a read error. The chain employs TRBV27 and TRBJ2-7; possible D gene TRBD1, 6 bases. The CDR3 has 16 amino acids. CDR1 is MNHEY and CDR2 is SMNVEV in the germline V gene (reference sequence). The CDR3 reads CANSFSVGDIAYEQYF. The CDR3 DNA reads TGTGCCAACAGTTTTAGCGTGGGGGACATAGCCTACGAGCAGTACTTC.

The sample holds many counts of this clonotype. This chain uses TRBV7-9 with TRBJ1-2; tentatively, D is TRBD1 (5 bases). Germline V gene data show CDR1 as SEHNR and CDR2 as FQNEAQ (reference sequence). Trimming shortened V by 4 bases and J by 7 bases, and 13 bases separated the two germline ends. The CDR3 is made up of 13 amino acids. The DNA of the CDR3 is TGTGCCAGCAGCTCCGGGACCCCTTTTGGCTACACCTTC. Amino acid sequence: CASSSGTPFGYTF.